The present TCR beta chain was sequenced within a study of T cells after yellow fever vaccination (dated by TCRdb to about 2019). The study in broad terms: The SMART-Seq v4 Ultra Low Input RNA kit was used to prepare libraries from fractions with low cell numbers. Blood was collected at multiple timepoints before and after primary and secondary immunization, and bulk PBMC replicates and cell subsets were isolated. The cohort comprised two healthy male donors, one aged 18 to 30 and one aged 30 to 40 years. To track T-cell clones before and after primary and booster YFV17D yellow fever vaccination, bulk TCR alpha and beta repertoires were sequenced longitudinally.

Counted from cysteine to phenylalanine, this CDR3 has 14 amino acids. The read is trimmed to its CDR3 DNA, 42 bases read in frame from base 1. CDR1 and CDR2 were assigned from the germline V gene (reference sequence) as SGHAT and FQDESV. V is reduced by 4 bases and J by 1 base, leaving a spacing of 11 bases between them. What this sample's treatment or condition label stands for: live attenuated yellow fever vaccine strain. A standard Ficoll-Paque protocol was used to isolate PBMCs from peripheral blood. Dynabeads CD4 and CD8 positive selection kits were used to isolate the CD4 and CD8 T-cell fractions. RNA was extracted with TriZol from bulk PBMCs, CD4 and CD8 fractions, and dextramer-positive and dextramer-negative fractions. A note on this clonotype: Its antigen is not yet known. No much larger clone is present one base from it, and per-base qualities are unavailable.

These reads were obtained on an Illumina NovaSeq 6000. TCR cDNA was made using 5'RACE template switching, a step that added a universal primer site and unique molecular identifiers. Priming for cDNA synthesis came from both the TCR alpha and TCR beta constant segments. Library amplification used two PCR steps, and the second PCR step added sample barcodes and sequencing adapters. Sequencing of the libraries was done on either Illumina HiSeq 2500 (2x100 bp) or NovaSeq (2x150 bp). Per the source publication's procedure: MIGEC handled demultiplexing of reads and collapsing into UMI consensus sequences, while MiXCR performed V(D)J alignment. Vaccine-responding clonotypes were defined with edgeR using replicate PBMC samples, requiring FDR below 0.01 and a log2 fold change above 5 up to day 15. CD4 or CD8 identity was assigned to each bulk clonotype according to whether the clonotype was present at higher abundance in the sequenced CD4 repertoire or the sequenced CD8 repertoire. TCRdb ran its own pipeline on the public reads, namely fastp trimming at Q25 and MiXCR clone calling, and kept in-frame beta chains. Under each unique CDR3 protein, matching rows form one entry showing the most common genes and DNA. Clone size and V and J calls follow TCRdb, not the original study. The sample records under 200,000 distinct CDR3 sequences, roughly 9.6% of which are singletons. 36% of the sample goes to the ten largest clones.

Broader findings and caveats from the paper: Most clones expanded after primary vaccination (around 97% of CD4 and around nine tenths of CD8) were re-detected after the booster, suggesting that broad memory maintenance occurred. A small share of clonotypes was detected in both CD4 and CD8 compartments, with the overlap likely arising from convergent recombination. FACS-sorted repertoires could contain abundant contaminating clonotypes from the bulk population, so computational filtering was required. The study included only a couple of donors, which limits how far the findings can be generalized. The secondary T-cell response was found to be weaker but faster than the primary response, with a peak reached on day 5 rather than on day 15.

The chain was built from TRBV11-1 and TRBJ2-7, with the identity of the D gene unclear. This material consisted of CD8+ T cells sorted from PBMCs, taken 15 days after the yellow fever booster vaccination. The source is a man aged 18 to 30 who received the YFV17D yellow fever vaccine. Here the CDR3 is given as CASSSTGRSYEQYF. The sequence in DNA is TGTGCCAGCAGCTCCACGGGCAGGTCCTACGAGCAGTACTTC. Reference TRBV11-1 and TRBJ2-7 proteins supply the regions before and after the CDR3; the full variable domain is: EAEVAQSPRYKITEKSQAVAFWCDPISGHATLYWYRQILGQGPELLVQFQDESVVDDSQLPKDRFSAERLKGVDSTLKIQPAELGDSAMYLCASSSTGRSYEQYFGPGTRLTVT.